This T cell receptor beta chain was identified during a study of beta chain features in type 1 diabetes. Study-wide background: The patients were much like the healthy donors in age, gender and cell yields.

Points on this clone: What it recognizes is unknown.

Based on CD45RO/CCR7/CD25/CD127/CD95/CD27, CD4+ regulatory, stem cell-like memory, naive and central memory cells were sorted. Study conclusions and caveats: A moderate, significant TCRB CDR3 shortening appeared in type 1 diabetes across four CD4+ subsets. Researchers could not determine here whether HLA type influences TCRB rearrangement.

Reverse transcribing all isolated RNA meant expressed TCRB transcripts were sequenced. Roughly 3.5 million reads per sample were averaged for naive, central memory and regulatory samples. The method was immunoSEQ multiplex PCR; TCRdb's version includes in-frame clones alone and lacks a portion of them. The sample contains over 650,000 clones, over 12% of which appear only once. V was pared by 3 bases and J by 8 bases, with 10 bases of the junction left unmatched. Germline V gene lookup returns CDR1 MGHRA and CDR2 YSYEKL. This CDR3 contains 16 residues. Sequencing used naive CD4+ T cells from blood. This chain links TRBV4-1 with TRBJ2-1; 10 bases agree with TRBD2. The sequence was collected from a man younger than 35 with type 1 diabetes. Written as DNA, the CDR3 is TGCGCCAGCAGCCAGGGACGGGCTAGCGGGAGCCATGAGCAGTTCTTC. Its translation is CASSQGRASGSHEQFF.